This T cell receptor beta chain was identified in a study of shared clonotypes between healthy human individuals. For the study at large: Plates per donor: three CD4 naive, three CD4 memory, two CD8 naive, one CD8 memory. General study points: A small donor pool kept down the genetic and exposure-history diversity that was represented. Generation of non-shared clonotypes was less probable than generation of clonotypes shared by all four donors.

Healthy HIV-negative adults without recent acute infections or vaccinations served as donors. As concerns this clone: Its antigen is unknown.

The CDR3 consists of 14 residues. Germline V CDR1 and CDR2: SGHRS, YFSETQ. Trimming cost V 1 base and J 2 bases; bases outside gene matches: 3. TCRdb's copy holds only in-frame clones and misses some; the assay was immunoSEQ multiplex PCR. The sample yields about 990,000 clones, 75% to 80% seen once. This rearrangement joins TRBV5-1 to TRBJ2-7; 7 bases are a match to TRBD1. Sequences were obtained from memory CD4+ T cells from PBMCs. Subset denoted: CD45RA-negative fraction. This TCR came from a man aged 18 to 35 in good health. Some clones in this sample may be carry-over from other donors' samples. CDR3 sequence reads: CASSLTGATYEQYF. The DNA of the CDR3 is TGCGCCAGCAGCTTGACAGGGGCTACCTACGAGCAGTACTTC.